This paragraph covers one TCR beta chain sequence. No antigen is known for it. The assay was immunoSEQ multiplex PCR, and TCRdb's table has in-frame clones only and misses some. In the table there are 9,700 or so clones, roughly 98% of which are singletons. The sample belongs to a study of T cells after posttransplantation cyclophosphamide. Notes on the study in general: Recipient CMV seropositivity and CMV reactivation strongly tracked TRB clonality.

Cells defined as naive were viable CD3+CD4+ or CD3+CD8+ and CCR7+CD45RA+CD45RO-CD95-CD27+CD28+. This sequence originates from an older woman in good health, CMV-negative, and a related stem cell transplant donor. The sample comprised naive CD4+ T cells sorted from PBMCs.

CDR3 nucleotides: TGTGCCAGCAGCAAACGACAGGGGACAGAGACCCAGTACTTC. This translates into CASSKRQGTETQYF. The chain carries TRBV7-7 and TRBJ2-5; TRBD1 aligns across 8 bases. In germline, CDR1 is SSHAT, CDR2 FNYEAQ (reference sequence). The CDR3 runs 14 residues. Trimming removed 5 bases from V and 4 bases from J; junction bases left unmatched: 6. The full variable domain, rest sourced from reference TRBV7-7 and TRBJ2-5, is GAGVSQSPRYKVTKRGQDVTLRCDPISSHATLYWYQQALGQGPEFLTYFNYEAQPDKSGLPSDRFSAERPEGSISTLTIQRTEQRDSAMYRCASSKRQGTETQYFGPGTRLLVL.